What follows describes a single T cell receptor (beta chain). Its specificity is unknown. The entry originates in a study of cytomegalovirus exposure and HLA in healthy donors. Study findings and constraints: Cytomegalovirus-associated TCR beta chains were listed, numbering some 180. Some segments of the V type, notably TRBV6-2 and TRBV6-3, were excluded as indistinguishable. The classifier reportedly diagnosed cytomegalovirus status with high sensitivity and specificity.

PCR employed 60 Vbeta and 13 Jbeta primers. The method was immunoSEQ multiplex PCR; TCRdb's version includes in-frame clones alone and lacks a portion of them. Found here are 100,000 to 150,000 clones; the top ten clones hold approximately 1.8%. In germline, CDR1 is MGHDK, CDR2 SYGVNS. The CDR3 loop spans 13 amino acids. Between the trimmed V and J ends, which lost 1 base and 4 bases, there was a span of 7 bases. Nominally healthy donors provided the samples, though records likely missed some immune exposures. The chain uses TRBV25-1 and TRBJ1-2; a weak D match, TRBD1 (5 bases). The TCR was taken from a man aged 18 to 29 in good health and CMV-seronegative. The sample taken for sequencing was PBMCs. The CDR3 is CASSEWGGYGYTF. CDR3 nucleotides: TGTGCCAGCAGTGAATGGGGCGGCTATGGCTACACCTTC.